This TCR beta chain was sequenced in a study of CD8 T cells in Susac syndrome. Roughly 0.45 to 1 ug RNA was reverse transcribed with random hexamers. One entry per CDR3 protein, called by TCRdb with MiXCR from the immunoSEQ multiplex PCR reads. The sample has 200,000 or so distinct CDR3 sequences, approximately 94% seen once; the top ten hold approximately 0.09%. The multiple sclerosis controls were treatment-naive patients affected by stable or active relapsing-remitting disease. CDR1 ENHRY and CDR2 SYGVKD come from the germline V gene. The V gene end was trimmed by 11 bases and the J gene end by 5 bases; junction bases not matched to a gene: 4. The CDR3 totals 11 residues.

This TCR derives from a human donor with multiple sclerosis. V usage is TRBV10-3 and J usage is TRBJ2-3; TRBD1 agrees at 7 bases. Sequencing used CD4+ T cells from PBMCs. The CDR3: CAVNRGDTQYF. The CDR3 DNA reads TGTGCCGTAAACAGGGGAGATACGCAGTATTTT.